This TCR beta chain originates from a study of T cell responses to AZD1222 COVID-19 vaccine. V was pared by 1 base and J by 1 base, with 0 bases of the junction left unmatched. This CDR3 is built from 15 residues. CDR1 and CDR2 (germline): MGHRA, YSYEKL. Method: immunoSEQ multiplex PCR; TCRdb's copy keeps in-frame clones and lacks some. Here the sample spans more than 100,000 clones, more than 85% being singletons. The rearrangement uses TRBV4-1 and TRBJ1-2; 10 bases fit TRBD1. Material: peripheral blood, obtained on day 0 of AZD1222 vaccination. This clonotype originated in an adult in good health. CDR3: CASSQGDRGNYGYTF. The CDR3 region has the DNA TGCGCCAGCAGCCAAGGGGACAGGGGTAACTATGGCTACACCTTC.